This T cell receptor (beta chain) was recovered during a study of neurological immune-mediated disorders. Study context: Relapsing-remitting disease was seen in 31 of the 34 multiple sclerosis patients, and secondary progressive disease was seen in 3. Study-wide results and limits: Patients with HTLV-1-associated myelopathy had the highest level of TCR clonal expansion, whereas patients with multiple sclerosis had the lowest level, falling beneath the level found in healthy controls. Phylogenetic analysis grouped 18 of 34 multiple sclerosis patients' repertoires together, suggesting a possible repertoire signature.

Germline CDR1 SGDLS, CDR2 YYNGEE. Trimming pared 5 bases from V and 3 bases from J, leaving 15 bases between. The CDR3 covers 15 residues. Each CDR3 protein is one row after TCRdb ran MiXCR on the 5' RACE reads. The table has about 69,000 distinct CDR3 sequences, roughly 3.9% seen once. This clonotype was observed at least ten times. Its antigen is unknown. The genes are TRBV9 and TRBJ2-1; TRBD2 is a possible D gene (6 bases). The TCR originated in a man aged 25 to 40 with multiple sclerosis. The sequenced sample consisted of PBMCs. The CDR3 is CASRGGSGNYNEQFF. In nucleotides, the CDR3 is TGTGCCAGCAGGGGCGGTAGCGGAAACTACAATGAGCAGTTCTTC. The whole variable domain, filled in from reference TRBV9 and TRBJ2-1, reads DSGVTQTPKHLITATGQRVTLRCSPRSGDLSVYWYQQSLDQGLQFLIQYYNGEERAKGNILERFSAQQFPDLHSELNLSSLELGDSALYFCASRGGSGNYNEQFFGPGTRLTVL.